This TCR beta chain appears in the sequencing data of a study of blood T cells in healthy people across ages (dated by TCRdb to the mid-2010s). At the level of the whole study: In model experiments, roughly one uniquely barcoded TCR beta cDNA molecule per two T cells was captured by template switching. Using deep sequencing normalized with unique cDNA molecular identifiers, the study measured how TCR beta repertoire diversity changes with age. Donors were grouped into four age groups: young (average roughly 17 years), middle-aged (around 39), aged (around 60) and long-lived (roughly 80). To avoid experimental bias, donors of different ages were spread randomly across the sequencing lanes. For two donors (one aged 18 to 30 and one aged 80 or older), the study analyzed two additional independent replicas of 1 million unique cDNA reads from the same blood draw.

The research as a whole found: Estimates of total diversity based on one million sequenced T cells were regarded as lower bounds and as underestimates. Observed TCR beta diversity correlated strongly with the percentage of naive T cells measured by flow cytometry. Compared with the aged group, the long-lived group had more naive CD4+ T cells, fewer expanded clones and increased TCR diversity, suggesting age selection. Because profiling used bulk unsorted PBMCs, naive and antigen-experienced compartments could not be compared conclusively. As age increased, observed TCR beta diversity per million T cells dropped in a roughly linear way, and a significant reduction was already evident by age 40. Because the CMV infection status of the donors was unknown, age-related changes in expanded clonotypes may potentially have been confounded.

The germline V gene (reference sequence) sets CDR1 to MNHNY and CDR2 to SVGAGI. The V end gives up 2 bases and the J end 5 bases, leaving 5 bases in the junction not matched to a gene. The CDR3 holds 16 amino acids from the cysteine to the phenylalanine. The only DNA kept is the CDR3, 48 bases in frame from the first base. Systemically healthy Caucasian individuals from Russia, approximately 39 in total and aged roughly 6 to 100 years, were included as donors. Approximately 11 milliliters of peripheral blood were drawn from each donor into EDTA-treated Vacutainer tubes. PBMCs were isolated by Ficoll-Paque density-gradient centrifugation, with at least 7 million obtained per sample. Trizol reagent was used to extract total RNA from PBMCs, with at least 6 micrograms per sample. The percentages of naive CD45RAhigh/CD27high T cells were determined by flow cytometry on a PBMC aliquot from every donor.

As to this clonotype: Its recognized antigen is unknown. Per-nucleotide qualities are absent, and no much larger clonotype sits a single base away.

The method was 5' RACE. The run used an Illumina HiSeq 2500. A second 7 to 11 cycle PCR used a sample-barcoded 5' primer and a J-beta primer mix. A template-switch 5' adaptor carrying 12 random nucleotides introduced a unique molecular identifier onto each TCR beta cDNA molecule. Each sample yielded at least 2.5 million CDR3-containing paired-end reads. First-strand cDNA was synthesized from all RNA with the Mint cDNA synthesis kit, primed by a TRBC-specific oligonucleotide. After uracil-DNA glycosylase treatment, a first 18-cycle PCR used universal primers M1SS and BC2_uni_R on all cDNA. Under the source paper's analysis protocol: For normalization, 1 million high-quality reads were randomly selected from each sample, with every read carrying a distinct molecular identifier. Reads with shared molecular identifiers were discarded instead of being binned into consensus sequences. MiTCR, with a Q25 quality threshold and the strictest error-elimination algorithm, was used for CDR3 identification, clonotype clustering and error correction. Lower-bound total TCR beta diversity was estimated with a nonparametric unseen species model using Euler transformation. Starting from the raw public reads, TCRdb applied fastp trimming at Q25, assembled clones with MiXCR and retained in-frame beta chains. Identical CDR3 protein sequences are pooled into one entry, listed with their most common genes and DNA. The V and J calls shown here were made by TCRdb, not taken from the authors' results. In all, the sample holds 800,000 to 1,000,000 distinct CDR3 sequences, and roughly 48% of those were seen once. The ten largest clones add up to around an eighth of the sample.

Source material: blood. The chain uses TRBV6-6 and TRBJ2-5; TRBD2 agrees with 13 junctional bases. This TCR was sampled from a man aged 25 to 40 in good health. The DNA reads TGTGCCAGCAGTTACCACACGACTAGCGGGGGGGAGACCCAGTACTTC. It encodes CASSYHTTSGGETQYF.